This T cell receptor (beta chain) was sequenced for a study of high-grade serous ovarian cancer treatment subgroups. Regarding the study as a whole: Without spatial data, bulk sequencing limits insight into HGSC tumor diversity.

As regards this clone: Its antigen is still unknown.

In germline, CDR1 is MDHEN, CDR2 SYDVKM. The CDR3 contains 14 residues. Trimming removed 2 bases from V and 7 bases from J, with 9 bases in between. Tumor tissue was taken before any definitive surgery or chemotherapy was given. Data came from immunoSEQ multiplex PCR; TCRdb stores just in-frame clones and leaves some out. The sample shows fewer than 20,000 clones, approximately 73% of them seen only once. The gene calls are TRBV28 and TRBJ1-6, with D hard to call. The sample taken for sequencing was tumor tissue. The clonotype comes from a human donor with high-grade serous ovarian cancer. CDR3 region: CASSLVAVNSPLHF. CDR3 nucleotide sequence: TGTGCCAGCAGTTTAGTGGCAGTAAATTCACCCCTCCACTTT.